These 13 T cell receptor beta chains came from one sample sequenced in a study of blood T cell repertoires in COVID-19. Libraries were prepared by immunoSEQ multiplex PCR; TCRdb keeps only in-frame clonotypes and omits some of them. The repertoire includes under 300,000 clones, roughly 87% of them detected once, and about 1% sits in the top ten. Sequencing was carried out using PBMCs or T cells enriched from blood (not recorded which). Receptors originate from a woman aged 25 to 39 who had recovered from COVID-19.

This clone was seen a single time. The chain links TRBV9 to TRBJ1-1; D may be TRBD1 (5 bases). Germline V gene lookup returns CDR1 SGDLS and CDR2 YYNGEE. The V and J ends lost 5 bases and 8 bases respectively, with 16 bases between them. The CDR3 runs to 13 residues. The CDR3 DNA reads TGTGCCAGCAGGGTTGTGGGTAGGGGCGAAGCTTTCTTT. Its protein product is CASRVVGRGEAFF.

This clone was seen only once. V usage is TRBV12-3 or TRBV12-4 and J usage is TRBJ1-5; the match to TRBD1 covers 11 bases. There are 13 residues in the CDR3. V shed 6 bases and J 6 bases; nucleotides not matched to a gene: 1. In DNA, the CDR3 is TGTGCCAGCAGGGGGACAGGGGGTCAGCCCCAGCATTTT. It yields the protein CASRGTGGQPQHF.

CDR3 DNA sequence: TGTGCCAGCAGCTTGAGATCAGGGACGGGAGGGGATACGCAGTATTTT. This encodes CASSLRSGTGGDTQYF. The V and J genes are TRBV5-4 and TRBJ2-3, with 8 bases identical to TRBD2. The CDR3 sequence is 16 residues long. J lost 6 bases, V lost 1 base, and 10 bases had no gene match. The germline gives CDR1 SGHNT, CDR2 YYREEE (reference sequence).

V usage is TRBV10-3 and J usage is TRBJ1-2; no firm D call. Germline CDR1 reads ENHRY; CDR2 reads SYGVKD. V lost 10 bases, J lost 4 bases, and 13 bases lay in between. The CDR3 has 12 amino acids. The CDR3 protein is CANGDLSYGYTF. DNA for the CDR3: TGTGCCAACGGAGACCTATCCTATGGCTACACCTTC.

The chain carries TRBV19 and TRBJ2-1, with a possible D match to TRBD2 (5 bases). The CDR3 is 13 residues long. From germline, CDR1 is LNHDA and CDR2 SQIVND (reference sequence). V lost 6 bases to trimming and J lost 7 bases, with 13 bases between them. The chain's CDR3 is CASRGVLGNEQFF. DNA for the CDR3: TGTGCCAGTAGGGGAGTCTTAGGGAATGAGCAGTTCTTC.

V and J are TRBV7-9 and TRBJ2-1; 10 nucleotides line up with TRBD1. V trimming: 5 bases; J trimming: 2 bases; junction bases outside the gene matches: 12. The CDR3 has 18 amino acids. Germline CDR1 reads SEHNR; CDR2 reads FQNEAQ (reference sequence). The CDR3 here is CASSQLPGQGITYNEQFF. The CDR3 DNA is TGTGCCAGCAGCCAACTCCCGGGACAGGGGATAACCTACAATGAGCAGTTCTTC.

The chain recombines TRBV27 with TRBJ2-2, with D maybe TRBD2 (6 bases). Germline V gene lookup returns CDR1 MNHEY and CDR2 SMNVEV (reference sequence). The CDR3 spans 14 residues. V lost 5 bases and J 2 bases, leaving 9 bases between the germline ends. CDR3 DNA sequence: TGTGCCAGCAGTCGGGACTTAAACACCGGGGAGCTGTTTTTT. Residues: CASSRDLNTGELFF.

The rearrangement joins TRBV7-3 to TRBJ1-5, with 7 bases identical to TRBD1. The CDR3 covers 13 residues. The V gene end was trimmed by 5 bases and the J gene end by 6 bases; junction bases not matched to a gene: 4. Per germline, CDR1 SGHTA and CDR2 FQGTGA. The CDR3 DNA is TGTGCCAGCAGCCTCCAGGGGGGTCAGCCCCAGCATTTT. Its translation: CASSLQGGQPQHF.

The chain recombines TRBV5-1 with TRBJ1-1, with 7 positions matching TRBD1. V trimming: 2 bases; J trimming: 1 base; junction bases outside the gene matches: 11. The CDR3 totals 17 residues. Germline V lookup: CDR1 SGHRS, CDR2 YFSETQ. The chain's CDR3 is CASSFKTGLYGNTEAFF. The CDR3 nucleotides are TGCGCCAGCAGCTTCAAGACAGGGCTCTATGGGAACACTGAAGCTTTCTTT.

The rearrangement links TRBV5-1 to TRBJ2-7; 10 nucleotides align to TRBD1. This CDR3 has 16 amino acids. Germline assignment: CDR1 SGHRS and CDR2 YFSETQ. Losses at the gene ends were 2 bases for V and 3 bases for J; bases not matched to a gene: 8. The chain's CDR3 is CASSLTRDRGIYEQYF. The CDR3 DNA reads as TGCGCCAGCAGCTTAACTCGGGACAGGGGAATCTACGAGCAGTACTTC.

V usage is TRBV4-3 and J usage is TRBJ1-1, with a tentative D call TRBD1 (5 bases). V was clipped by 0 bases and J by 2 bases, with 10 bases between them. CDR3 size: 15 residues. Germline V lookup: CDR1 LGHNA, CDR2 YSLEER. The CDR3 loop is CASSQDRARNTEAFF. The CDR3 coding sequence is TGCGCCAGCAGCCAAGACAGGGCGCGAAACACTGAAGCTTTCTTT.

V gene TRBV7-9 combines with J gene TRBJ2-7; tentative D call: TRBD1 (6 bases). The germline V gene encodes CDR1 SEHNR and CDR2 FQNEAQ (reference sequence). CDR3 length equals 15 residues. V was shortened by 0 bases and J by 3 bases, with 12 bases between the two germline ends. The CDR3 region is CASSLAGGANYEQYF. The CDR3 DNA reads TGTGCCAGCAGCTTAGCAGGGGGTGCTAACTACGAGCAGTACTTC.

V is TRBV2 and J is TRBJ2-7; TRBD1 might be the D (7 bases). Germline V gives CDR1 SNHLY, CDR2 FYNNEI. This CDR3 comprises 13 residues. Between the trimmed V and J ends, which lost 4 bases and 5 bases, there was a span of 12 bases. The CDR3 DNA is TGTGCCAGCAGTGGTGGCGGGACAGACGAGCAGTACTTC. Translated: CASSGGGTDEQYF.